This TCR beta chain derives from a study of blood T cell repertoires in COVID-19. Study-wide context: There were acute and convalescent COVID-19 samples, and they came from the United States, Italy and Spain.

Clones were read by immunoSEQ multiplex PCR, and TCRdb kept only the in-frame ones, dropping some. Found here are about 140,000 clones, roughly 82% of them singletons; the top ten hold around 14%. The CDR3 runs to 14 residues. Germline V CDR1 and CDR2: PRHDT, FYEKMQ (reference sequence). The trim removed 5 bases at V and 7 bases at J, leaving 10 bases unmatched. This clone has just one count. Sample: peripheral blood. The source is an elderly man with acute or convalescent COVID-19. This chain links TRBV13 with TRBJ2-7; 8 bases are a match to TRBD1. The CDR3 DNA reads TGTGCCAGCAGCCCTAGGACAGGGCAGGGGGAGCAGTACTTC. Translation gives CASSPRTGQGEQYF.